Presented here are 8 T cell receptor beta chains from one specimen sequenced in a study of shared clonotypes between healthy human individuals. The naive CD8 fraction comprised CD45RO-negative cells positively selected for CCR7 and excluded terminally differentiated effector memory CD45RA+ cells. Assay used: immunoSEQ multiplex PCR; TCRdb lists only in-frame clones, some missing. The table shows 2 million to 2.5 million clones, with approximately 94% occurring only once. The specimen sequenced was naive CD8+ T cells from PBMCs. Receptor source: a young man in good health. Some clones in this sample may be carry-over from other donors' samples.

This chain uses TRBV19 with TRBJ2-7, with D tentatively TRBD2 (5 bases). The CDR3 covers 16 residues. V lost 2 bases, J lost 1 base, and 15 bases lay in between. Germline loops: CDR1 LNHDA, CDR2 SQIVND (reference sequence). Written as DNA, the CDR3 is TGTGCCAGTAGTATAAGTAGAGGGAAGCGGTCCTACGAGCAGTACTTC. Amino acids: CASSISRGKRSYEQYF.

The CDR3 coding sequence is TGTGCCAGCTCACGAACGACAGGGTCTGGAAACACCATATATTTT. It codes for CASSRTTGSGNTIYF. J is TRBJ1-3 and V is TRBV18; 7 bases align to TRBD1. The CDR3 covers 15 residues. Unmatched junction bases numbered 4, after V lost 4 bases and J lost 1 base. Germline V gene lookup returns CDR1 KGHSH and CDR2 LQKENI.

A word on this clone: Other nucleotide sequences in the sample specify the same CDR3. This rearrangement joins TRBV29-1 to TRBJ2-7; D possibly corresponds to TRBD1 (6 bases). This CDR3 contains 12 residues. Looked up from germline, CDR1 is SQVTM and CDR2 is ANQGSEA. V lost 7 bases and J 2 bases, leaving 12 bases between the germline ends. CDR3 sequence: CSARGQTYEQYF. CDR3 sequence (DNA): TGCAGCGCACGGGGACAAACCTACGAGCAGTACTTC.

V and J are TRBV6-1 and TRBJ2-7; no firm D call. This CDR3 spans 8 amino acids. CDR1 and CDR2 from the germline V gene are MNHNS and SASEGT. V dropped 11 bases and J dropped 6 bases, with 5 bases sitting between them. The CDR3 bases are TGTGCCGTAAGCGAGCAGTACTTC. This codes for CAVSEQYF.

The chain recombines TRBV28 with TRBJ2-7; D is unresolved. V lost 5 bases and J 3 bases, leaving 11 bases between the germline ends. There are 13 residues in the CDR3. From germline, CDR1 is MDHEN and CDR2 SYDVKM. The CDR3 DNA follows: TGTGCCAGCAGTATCGAGCCCCTCTACGAGCAGTACTTC. Translation gives CASSIEPLYEQYF.

V and J are TRBV27 and TRBJ1-5, with unresolved D. The CDR3 is made up of 13 amino acids. Germline assignment: CDR1 MNHEY and CDR2 SMNVEV (reference sequence). V lost 5 bases to trimming and J lost 9 bases, with 14 bases between them. The chain's CDR3 is CASSPPPGSPQHF. In DNA, the CDR3 is TGTGCCAGCAGTCCGCCCCCTGGCTCGCCCCAGCATTTT.

Worth noting for this clone: Additional DNA sequences in this sample encode the identical CDR3. The CDR3 spells CASSLFNTDTQYF. CDR3 in DNA: TGTGCCAGCAGCTTGTTCAACACAGATACGCAGTATTTT. V is TRBV7-6 and J is TRBJ2-3; no definite D call. CDR3 length: 13 residues. The V gene's germline CDR1 is SGHVS and CDR2 FNYEAQ. V gave up 3 bases and J gave up 2 bases, with 6 bases separating them.

This clone appeared once. The chain has TRBV7-8 and TRBJ2-1; tentatively, D is TRBD2 (6 bases). V lost 0 bases and J lost 12, with 15 bases in between. CDR1 is SGHVS, CDR2 FQNEAQ, per germline. This CDR3 comprises 14 residues. The CDR3 spells CASSLARLAMWQFF. The CDR3 DNA reads TGTGCCAGCAGCTTAGCTAGGCTAGCGATGTGGCAGTTCTTC.